These T cell receptor beta chains were read from a single sample in a study of blood T cell repertoires in COVID-19. Here immunoSEQ multiplex PCR was the method, and the copy in TCRdb shows in-frame clones only, minus some. The table has roughly 220,000 clones, 75% to 90% seen once. Sample: peripheral blood. These receptors all come from a man younger than 45 who had recovered from COVID-19. The CDR3 runs from the conserved cysteine through the conserved F or W.

J gene	V gene	CDR3 protein
TRBJ2-1	TRBV7-2	CASSGPGGGGAHNEQFF
TRBJ2-7	TRBV7-2	CASSQILGGYEQYF
TRBJ1-2	TRBV9	CASSGRTTYFNYGYTF
TRBJ2-1	TRBV7-9	CASGSSTSGVWDEQFF
TRBJ1-5	TRBV2	CASSEGQGNQPQHF
TRBJ1-1	TRBV3-1/TRBV3-2	CASSRRQGANTEAFF
TRBJ1-1	TRBV9	CASSDGQGNTEAFF
TRBJ2-7	TRBV29-1	CSVGVGGTTVSYEQYF
TRBJ2-7	TRBV9	CASSVLPSTAEQYF
TRBJ2-7	TRBV4-1	CASSQQLRGRSYEQYF
TRBJ1-1	TRBV5-4	CASSRTIQGASDTEAFF
TRBJ1-3	TRBV7-6	CASSLTAGGTGNTIYF
TRBJ1-4	TRBV6-5	CASSYGQVVDEKLFF
TRBJ2-5	TRBV19	CASSFQGQNQETQYF
TRBJ2-7	TRBV5-4	CASSFGRTYEQYF
TRBJ2-7	TRBV11-2	CATLSQPGQGAYEQYF
TRBJ1-2	TRBV6-6	CASSSGGDYGYTF
TRBJ2-3	TRBV6-2/TRBV6-3	CASSYGTTDTQYF
TRBJ2-7	TRBV5-4	CASSLGASGVTYEQYF
TRBJ2-7	TRBV6-5	CASREASFYEQYF
TRBJ1-1	TRBV6-5	CASSRSGIMNTEAFF
TRBJ2-7	TRBV6-6	CASSYGASYEQYF
TRBJ2-7	TRBV6-5	CASSYWSSGEYEQYF
TRBJ1-2	TRBV5-5	CASSSPAGGPNYGYTF
TRBJ2-1	TRBV4-1	CASSQPTGYGSYNEQFF
TRBJ2-7	TRBV6-5	CASSYAGASYEQYF
TRBJ2-3	TRBV5-8	CASSLGGLAGVTDTQYF
TRBJ1-1	TRBV3-1/TRBV3-2	CASSQVGRGNPEAFF
TRBJ1-5	TRBV12-3/TRBV12-4	CASSLGDQPQHF
TRBJ1-1	TRBV5-1	CASSLIPLGQNTEAFF
TRBJ1-4	TRBV7-9	CASSLGGQGGEKLFF
TRBJ2-5	TRBV29-1	CSVETSRETQYF
TRBJ2-4	TRBV18	CASSARRDTKNIQYF
TRBJ1-2	TRBV5-4	CASSLGGQGHYGYTF
TRBJ1-1	TRBV27	CASSLSWARTNTEAFF
TRBJ1-5	TRBV3-1/TRBV3-2	CASSQVPELPQHF
TRBJ1-2	TRBV5-1	CASSPGLDYGYTF
TRBJ1-3	TRBV7-9	CASSSNRQGRNTIYF
TRBJ2-1	TRBV9	CASSVGAGPSYNEQFF
TRBJ1-2	TRBV5-4	CASRPPGGSGGYTF
TRBJ1-5	TRBV13	CASSLGTGGEQPQHF
TRBJ2-5	TRBV27	CASRPLAGPYQETQYF
TRBJ2-7	TRBV9	CASSPFPREGADYEQYF
TRBJ1-5	TRBV6-2/TRBV6-3	CASSYSSGGDQPQHF
TRBJ2-5	TRBV3-1/TRBV3-2	CASSQGAAETQYF
TRBJ1-2	TRBV19	CATHQEGSDYGYTF
TRBJ1-5	TRBV12-5	CASGLDGARNQPQHF
TRBJ1-2	TRBV11-2	CASSSTRGVGLGYTF
TRBJ2-3	TRBV20-1	CSASEAVTSTDTQYF
TRBJ1-2	TRBV30	CAWSAEDSYGYTF
TRBJ2-7	TRBV5-6	CASSLGIAGMSYEQYF
TRBJ2-7	TRBV7-2	CAILRPGGYEQYF